Sequencing of this T cell receptor (beta chain) was carried out in a study of blood T cell repertoires in COVID-19. Study-wide background: Samples representing acute and convalescent COVID-19 were sourced from the United States, Italy and Spain. T cells, B-cell-depleted T cells, or PBMCs provided the cDNA or gDNA that served as material.

In the original processing: Scientists estimated how many nucleated cells there were by amplifying reference gene primers. Sequencing was performed with immunoSEQ multiplex PCR; in TCRdb, only in-frame clones are kept and a portion is missing. V and J calls and clone size are copied from that table; D and trimming were computed from the DNA. The sample lists some 150,000 clones; over 80% were seen once. Germline V CDR1 and CDR2: SGHRS, YFSETQ. J lost 3 bases, V lost 3 bases, and 3 bases had no gene match. The CDR3 sequence is 15 residues long. Sequencing used peripheral blood. This clonotype was sampled from a man aged 50-59 years who had recovered from COVID-19. The chain employs TRBV5-1 and TRBJ2-3; TRBD1 matches 11 bases. CDR3 sequence (DNA): TGCGCCAGCAGCTGGGGACAGGGGGGGACAGATACGCAGTATTTT. Translating it yields CASSWGQGGTDTQYF.